A selection of T cell receptor beta chains follows, all from one sample in a study of blood T cell repertoires in COVID-19. This table comes from immunoSEQ multiplex PCR, and its TCRdb copy is limited to in-frame clones, with some not included. The sample lists 200,000 to 250,000 clones, roughly 75% occurring once. The sequencing input was peripheral blood. These receptor sequences come from a woman between 65 and 79 years old with acute or convalescent COVID-19. Each CDR3 is given with its conserved first and last residue. Fields, in order: clone size, V gene, J gene, D gene, CDR3 protein, CDR3 DNA. A D gene is named only where the DNA matches it firmly. Size is stated for part of the rows, as once, few or many counts, or as a class when the clone is expanded.

clone size: NA; V gene: TRBV15; J gene: TRBJ1-2; D gene: TRBD1; CDR3 protein: CATSRTGVHGYTF; CDR3 DNA: TGTGCCACTTCCCGGACAGGGGTGCATGGCTACACCTTC
clone size: NA; V gene: TRBV30; J gene: TRBJ2-3; D gene: NA; CDR3 protein: CAWSVGGGDTQYF; CDR3 DNA: TGTGCCTGGAGTGTTGGAGGGGGCGATACGCAGTATTTT
clone size: NA; V gene: TRBV2; J gene: TRBJ1-2; D gene: NA; CDR3 protein: CASSVEGITNYGYTF; CDR3 DNA: TGTGCCAGCAGTGTGGAGGGAATAACTAACTATGGCTACACCTTC
clone size: NA; V gene: TRBV9; J gene: TRBJ2-1; D gene: TRBD2; CDR3 protein: CASSALAGVDNEQFF; CDR3 DNA: TGTGCCAGCAGTGCACTAGCGGGAGTCGACAATGAGCAGTTCTTC
clone size: NA; V gene: TRBV2; J gene: TRBJ1-5; D gene: NA; CDR3 protein: CASSGAISNQPQHF; CDR3 DNA: TGTGCCAGCAGTGGGGCGATTTCCAATCAGCCCCAGCATTTT
clone size: NA; V gene: TRBV27; J gene: TRBJ2-1; D gene: TRBD2; CDR3 protein: CASSFLSGSAYNEQFF; CDR3 DNA: TGTGCCAGCAGTTTCCTTAGCGGGAGTGCCTACAATGAGCAGTTCTTC
clone size: NA; V gene: TRBV7-2; J gene: TRBJ2-1; D gene: TRBD1; CDR3 protein: CASSFETGHYNEQFF; CDR3 DNA: TGTGCCAGCAGCTTCGAGACAGGGCACTACAATGAGCAGTTCTTC
clone size: NA; V gene: TRBV6-6; J gene: TRBJ2-3; D gene: TRBD2; CDR3 protein: CASGLADTDTQYF; CDR3 DNA: TGTGCCAGTGGACTAGCGGACACAGATACGCAGTATTTT
clone size: NA; V gene: TRBV18; J gene: TRBJ2-1; D gene: TRBD2; CDR3 protein: CASSPIAGGLDEQFF; CDR3 DNA: TGTGCCAGCTCACCGATAGCGGGAGGGCTGGATGAGCAGTTCTTC
clone size: NA; V gene: TRBV19; J gene: TRBJ1-5; D gene: NA; CDR3 protein: CASKTYTGNSNQPQHF; CDR3 DNA: TGTGCCAGCAAGACTTATACAGGGAATAGCAATCAGCCCCAGCATTTT
clone size: NA; V gene: TRBV2; J gene: TRBJ1-6; D gene: TRBD1; CDR3 protein: CASSSGQGSSPLHF; CDR3 DNA: TGTGCCAGCAGCTCGGGACAGGGATCATCACCCCTCCACTTT
clone size: NA; V gene: TRBV18; J gene: TRBJ2-7; D gene: TRBD1; CDR3 protein: CASSDQPGQGYSEQYF; CDR3 DNA: TGTGCCAGCTCAGATCAACCGGGACAGGGGTACTCCGAGCAGTACTTC
clone size: few; V gene: TRBV27; J gene: TRBJ2-5; D gene: TRBD2; CDR3 protein: CASSPGTSGSKETQYF; CDR3 DNA: TGTGCCAGCAGCCCAGGGACTAGCGGGAGTAAAGAGACCCAGTACTTC
clone size: NA; V gene: TRBV10-2; J gene: TRBJ2-7; D gene: NA; CDR3 protein: CASSAAELAISQYF; CDR3 DNA: TGCGCCAGCAGTGCCGCGGAGCTAGCGATCTCTCAGTACTTC
clone size: NA; V gene: TRBV4-2; J gene: TRBJ2-2; D gene: TRBD2; CDR3 protein: CASSQYLAGGPGELFF; CDR3 DNA: TGTGCCAGCAGCCAATATCTAGCGGGAGGGCCCGGGGAGCTGTTTTTT
clone size: NA; V gene: TRBV19; J gene: TRBJ1-5; D gene: NA; CDR3 protein: CASKPQGNSNQPQHF; CDR3 DNA: TGTGCCAGTAAACCACAGGGTAATAGCAATCAGCCCCAGCATTTT
clone size: NA; V gene: TRBV30; J gene: TRBJ1-5; D gene: TRBD1; CDR3 protein: CAWTPGQALHQPQHF; CDR3 DNA: TGTGCCTGGACCCCGGGACAGGCATTACATCAGCCCCAGCATTTT
clone size: NA; V gene: TRBV5-4; J gene: TRBJ2-7; D gene: NA; CDR3 protein: CASSTPQDGSYEQYF; CDR3 DNA: TGTGCCAGCAGCACCCCCCAGGATGGATCCTACGAGCAGTACTTC
clone size: NA; V gene: TRBV3-1/TRBV3-2; J gene: TRBJ2-1; D gene: TRBD2; CDR3 protein: CASSQGVAGDNEQFF; CDR3 DNA: TGTGCCAGCAGCCAAGGCGTAGCGGGGGACAATGAGCAGTTCTTC
clone size: NA; V gene: TRBV6-5; J gene: TRBJ1-2; D gene: TRBD1; CDR3 protein: CASSRSGTGHGYTF; CDR3 DNA: TGTGCCAGCAGTCGGTCCGGGACAGGACATGGCTACACCTTC
clone size: NA; V gene: TRBV19; J gene: TRBJ2-5; D gene: TRBD2; CDR3 protein: CASSVSWGGQETQYF; CDR3 DNA: TGTGCCAGTAGCGTATCGTGGGGGGGGCAAGAGACCCAGTACTTC
clone size: NA; V gene: TRBV2; J gene: TRBJ1-1; D gene: TRBD1; CDR3 protein: CASSEGQDTEAFF; CDR3 DNA: TGTGCCAGCAGTGAGGGACAGGACACTGAAGCTTTCTTT
clone size: NA; V gene: TRBV28; J gene: TRBJ2-7; D gene: NA; CDR3 protein: CASSSIAFEQYF; CDR3 DNA: TGTGCCAGCAGTTCGATAGCGTTCGAGCAGTACTTC
clone size: NA; V gene: TRBV4-1; J gene: TRBJ2-7; D gene: TRBD2; CDR3 protein: CASSQRAGVPYEQYF; CDR3 DNA: TGCGCCAGCAGCCAACGCGCGGGAGTCCCCTACGAGCAGTACTTC
clone size: NA; V gene: TRBV19; J gene: TRBJ2-7; D gene: TRBD2; CDR3 protein: CASSIGGSGSYEQYF; CDR3 DNA: TGTGCCAGTAGTATAGGCGGTAGCGGGAGTTACGAGCAGTACTTC
clone size: NA; V gene: TRBV5-1; J gene: TRBJ1-1; D gene: NA; CDR3 protein: CASSPRGRNTEAFF; CDR3 DNA: TGCGCCAGCAGCCCCCGAGGCAGGAACACTGAAGCTTTCTTT
clone size: NA; V gene: TRBV5-1; J gene: TRBJ1-5; D gene: NA; CDR3 protein: CASRVGLGAGQPQHF; CDR3 DNA: TGCGCCAGCAGGGTGGGGTTGGGGGCTGGTCAGCCCCAGCATTTT
clone size: NA; V gene: TRBV19; J gene: TRBJ2-5; D gene: NA; CDR3 protein: CASQRTSQETQYF; CDR3 DNA: TGTGCCAGTCAAAGGACATCACAAGAGACCCAGTACTTC
clone size: NA; V gene: TRBV6-5; J gene: TRBJ1-2; D gene: TRBD1; CDR3 protein: CASRGTAPGGYTF; CDR3 DNA: TGTGCCAGCAGAGGGACAGCACCCGGGGGCTACACCTTC
clone size: NA; V gene: TRBV18; J gene: TRBJ2-1; D gene: NA; CDR3 protein: CASSDYQSSYNEQFF; CDR3 DNA: TGTGCCAGCTCCGACTATCAGAGCTCCTACAATGAGCAGTTCTTC
clone size: few; V gene: TRBV30; J gene: TRBJ2-7; D gene: TRBD2; CDR3 protein: CAWTLAGYEQYF; CDR3 DNA: TGTGCCTGGACCTTAGCGGGGTACGAGCAGTACTTC
clone size: NA; V gene: TRBV27; J gene: TRBJ1-2; D gene: TRBD1; CDR3 protein: CASSPRLYTGEEGYGYTF; CDR3 DNA: TGTGCCAGCAGCCCGAGGCTCTATACAGGGGAGGAGGGCTATGGCTACACCTTC
clone size: NA; V gene: TRBV20-1; J gene: TRBJ2-7; D gene: NA; CDR3 protein: CSASRHGGSYEQYF; CDR3 DNA: TGCAGTGCTAGTCGGCACGGGGGATCCTACGAGCAGTACTTC
clone size: once; V gene: TRBV3-1/TRBV3-2; J gene: TRBJ2-3; D gene: TRBD2; CDR3 protein: CASSQRLAGGPSTDTQYF; CDR3 DNA: TGTGCCAGCAGCCAACGTCTAGCGGGGGGGCCTAGCACAGATACGCAGTATTTT
clone size: many; V gene: TRBV6-5; J gene: TRBJ2-7; D gene: TRBD1; CDR3 protein: CASSPGDRAYEQYF; CDR3 DNA: TGTGCCAGCAGCCCGGGGGACAGGGCTTACGAGCAGTACTTC